These 6 T cell receptor beta chains were all obtained from the same sample, sequenced in a study of blood T cell repertoires in COVID-19. The data were produced by immunoSEQ multiplex PCR, yet TCRdb's version contains in-frame clones alone and is incomplete. In the table there are around 190,000 clones, 84% of which are singletons. The sequencing input was peripheral blood. Receptors originate from a human donor in a cohort sampled during active COVID-19.

The rearrangement joins TRBV19 to TRBJ1-4; D gene ambiguous. The germline V and J ends were trimmed by 5 bases and 0 bases, with 10 bases remaining between them. Germline-derived CDR1 and CDR2 are LNHDA and SQIVND (reference sequence). CDR3 length: 15 amino acids. As DNA, the CDR3 is TGTGCCAGTAGTTTCCAGGCTGCAACTAATGAAAAACTGTTTTTT. This translates into CASSFQAATNEKLFF.

The chain links TRBV28 to TRBJ2-7; 9 positions match TRBD2. The CDR3 has 15 residues. V lost 2 bases and J lost 5; bases outside the gene matches: 7. Germline V gene sequence: CDR1 MDHEN, CDR2 SYDVKM. The CDR3 reads CASSLIQREVNEQYF. CDR3 DNA sequence: TGTGCCAGCAGTTTAATCCAGCGGGAGGTCAACGAGCAGTACTTC.

The rearrangement links TRBV20-1 to TRBJ2-1; TRBD2 is a possible D gene (5 bases). CDR1 and CDR2 from the germline V gene are DFQATT and SNEGSKA (reference sequence). V was pared by 7 bases and J by 6 bases, with 7 bases between. CDR3 size: 10 residues. The DNA of the CDR3 is TGCAGTGTAGAGGGCAATGAGCAGTTCTTC. Its translation: CSVEGNEQFF.

The J gene is TRBJ2-1, the V gene TRBV4-1; the match to TRBD2 covers 7 bases. The CDR3 contains 18 residues. The V gene end was trimmed by 0 bases and the J gene end by 0 bases; junction bases not matched to a gene: 8. The germline V gene encodes CDR1 MGHRA and CDR2 YSYEKL. The CDR3, as DNA: TGCGCCAGCAGCCAAGAGCACAGTGCGGGAGTCTCCTACAATGAGCAGTTCTTC. Translated: CASSQEHSAGVSYNEQFF.

The CDR3 DNA follows: TGTGCCAGCAGTTTATCGGGACAGGGGGCGAGGGGCTACACCTTC. Protein: CASSLSGQGARGYTF. This chain connects TRBV28 to TRBJ1-2; TRBD1 matches 12 bases. CDR3 size: 15 residues. Unmatched junction bases numbered 5, after V lost 1 base and J lost 8 bases. The germline CDR1 and CDR2 sequences are MDHEN and SYDVKM.

The rearrangement links TRBV5-1 to TRBJ2-1, with 10 bases fitting TRBD2. The CDR3 is 16 residues long. In germline, CDR1 is SGHRS, CDR2 YFSETQ. The V and J ends lost 0 bases and 8 bases, in that order; junction bases with no gene match: 8. The CDR3 here is CASSLGGTSARDEQFF. For the CDR3, the DNA is TGCGCCAGCAGCTTGGGGGGGACTAGCGCTCGTGATGAGCAGTTCTTC.